One sample yielded the 22 T cell receptor beta chains listed below, sequenced in a study of blood T cell repertoires in COVID-19. The table came from immunoSEQ multiplex PCR; TCRdb's copy has only in-frame clones and leaves some out. The sample shows hundreds of thousands of clones, approximately 91% of them seen only once. The sample was peripheral blood. These receptors came from a woman aged 60-70 years with acute or convalescent COVID-19.

The chain combines TRBV5-1 with TRBJ2-7; 7 bases fit TRBD1. The V segment lost 3 bases and the J segment 7 bases; nucleotides outside the gene matches: 7. The CDR3 is 13 residues long. CDR1 SGHRS and CDR2 YFSETQ come from the germline V gene. CDR3 DNA sequence: TGCGCCAGCAGCTCCGGACAGGAAGGGGAGCAGTACTTC. This encodes CASSSGQEGEQYF. The full variable domain, with the rest looked up from reference TRBV5-1 and TRBJ2-7, is KAGVTQTPRYLIKTRGQQVTLSCSPISGHRSVSWYQQTPGQGLQFLFEYFSETQRNKGNFPGRFSGRQFSNSRSEMNVSTLELGDSALYLCASSSGQEGEQYFGPGTRLTVT.

This chain links TRBV4-3 with TRBJ1-5; TRBD1 agrees at 9 bases. Trimming at V came to 6 bases and at J to 5 bases, leaving 8 bases not matched to a gene. The CDR3 covers 15 residues. CDR1 is LGHNA and CDR2 is YSLEER in the germline V gene. The CDR3 region is CASSRGTGRDQPQHF. The CDR3 region has the DNA TGCGCCAGCAGTCGGGGGACAGGGAGAGATCAGCCCCAGCATTTT.

CDR3 coding DNA: TGTGCCAGCAGCACCAGGACTGGGTCTATTAATACGCAGTATTTT. Its translation is CASSTRTGSINTQYF. The chain recombines TRBV9 with TRBJ2-3; D might be TRBD2 (5 bases). The CDR3 has 15 residues. The ends were cut back, 4 bases at V and 7 bases at J, with 19 bases in the middle. CDR1 and CDR2 from the germline V gene are SGDLS and YYNGEE.

This clone has more than one count but fewer than ten. The chain recombines TRBV28 with TRBJ2-7; D unclear. V lost 6 bases and J lost 4, with 7 bases in between. This CDR3 is built from 11 residues. From germline, CDR1 is MDHEN and CDR2 SYDVKM. Here the CDR3 reads CASSLLYEQYF. For the CDR3, the DNA is TGTGCCAGCAGCCTCTTGTACGAGCAGTACTTC.

This clone came up a few times. This chain connects TRBV10-3 to TRBJ2-2, with a possible D match to TRBD2 (5 bases). With 4 bases removed from V and 7 bases from J, the gap between germline ends came to 10 bases. Germline CDR1 ENHRY, CDR2 SYGVKD. CDR3 size: 13 residues. The CDR3: CAISVDGSGELFF. For the CDR3, the DNA is TGTGCCATCAGTGTAGATGGGAGCGGGGAGCTGTTTTTT.

V and J are TRBV7-3 and TRBJ1-1; D is possibly TRBD1 (5 bases). The V end was cut by 5 bases, the J end by 0 bases, with 19 bases between. CDR1 is SGHTA, CDR2 FQGTGA, per germline. The CDR3 contains 17 residues. Here the CDR3 DNA reads TGTGCCAGCAGCAGCCAACCAGGGATCCGGGTGAACACTGAAGCTTTCTTT. This gives the protein CASSSQPGIRVNTEAFF.

The rearrangement joins TRBV4-3 to TRBJ1-1; TRBD1 agrees at 7 bases. Germline V gives CDR1 LGHNA, CDR2 YSLEER. The CDR3 has 14 amino acids. The trim removed 4 bases at V and 7 bases at J, leaving 9 bases unmatched. CDR3 sequence reads: CASSPSQGLGEAFF. For the CDR3, the DNA is TGCGCCAGCAGCCCATCACAGGGGTTGGGTGAAGCTTTCTTT.

This clone was picked up one time. V usage is TRBV7-9 and J usage is TRBJ2-7; perhaps TRBD2 as D (5 bases). This CDR3 is 14 amino acids long. Trimming shortened V by 4 bases and J by 6 bases, and 16 bases separated the two germline ends. CDR1 and CDR2 from the germline V gene are SEHNR and FQNEAQ (reference sequence). CDR3 amino acids: CASSSTLVGAEQYF. The CDR3 DNA is TGTGCCAGCAGCTCTACCCTGGTGGGAGCCGAGCAGTACTTC.

This rearrangement joins TRBV6-2 or TRBV6-3 to TRBJ1-2; 11 bases line up with TRBD1. The V gene end was trimmed by 3 bases and the J gene end by 6 bases; junction bases not matched to a gene: 9. The CDR3 is made up of 16 amino acids. Germline V CDR1 and CDR2: MNHEY, SVGEGT. As DNA, the CDR3 is TGTGCCAGCAGTTATCGGACAGGGGGCAAGAGGGATGGCTACACCTTC. Its protein product is CASSYRTGGKRDGYTF.

This chain joins TRBV21-1 and TRBJ1-2. TRBV21-1 is labeled a pseudogene. The CDR3 contains 13 residues. The CDR3 reads CASSKAYYYGYTF. In DNA, the CDR3 is TGTGCCAGCAGCAAAGCCTATTACTATGGCTACACCTTC.

The chain links TRBV19 to TRBJ1-3; 7 bases fit TRBD1. Germline values: CDR1 LNHDA, CDR2 SQIVND (reference sequence). CDR3 length: 16 residues. V lost 5 bases to trimming and J lost 1 base; unmatched junction nucleotides: 8. The CDR3 loop is CASSPDRAISGNTIYF. CDR3 in DNA: TGTGCCAGTAGTCCCGACAGGGCGATTTCTGGAAACACCATATATTTT.

V is TRBV5-4 and J is TRBJ2-7, with TRBD1 as a possible D gene (6 bases). Germline CDR1 and CDR2: SGHNT and YYREEE (reference sequence). The CDR3 is 17 residues long. V was clipped by 5 bases and J by 0 bases, with 21 bases between them. The CDR3: CASSPDGTLYSSYEQYF. The CDR3 DNA follows: TGTGCCAGCAGTCCTGACGGGACACTATACAGCTCCTACGAGCAGTACTTC.

The rearrangement joins TRBV6-2 or TRBV6-3 to TRBJ2-1, with TRBD1 matching over 7 bases. Trimming cost V 5 bases and J 1 base; bases outside gene matches: 5. CDR1 and CDR2 (germline): MNHEY, SVGEGT. CDR3 length: 15 amino acids. This CDR3 reads CASSAYRGSYNEQFF. CDR3 DNA sequence: TGTGCCAGCAGTGCCTACAGGGGTTCCTACAATGAGCAGTTCTTC.

J is TRBJ1-2 and V is TRBV28; D is possibly TRBD1 (6 bases). The V gene's germline CDR1 is MDHEN and CDR2 SYDVKM. Between the trimmed V and J ends, which lost 3 bases and 4 bases, there was a span of 18 bases. This CDR3 is 16 amino acids long. CDR3 region: CASSLDQQGSGYGYTF. DNA of the CDR3: TGTGCCAGCAGTTTGGACCAGCAGGGGTCTGGCTATGGCTACACCTTC.

The chain carries TRBV27 and TRBJ1-6; D is possibly TRBD1 (6 bases). Germline-derived CDR1 and CDR2 are MNHEY and SMNVEV (reference sequence). The germline V and J ends were trimmed by 5 bases and 4 bases, with 6 bases remaining between them. The CDR3 totals 13 residues. The DNA for the CDR3 is TGTGCCAGCAGTGGACAGTATAATTCACCCCTCCACTTT. Its protein product is CASSGQYNSPLHF.

The chain links TRBV6-6 to TRBJ1-2; 8 nucleotides align to TRBD1. V was clipped by 5 bases and J by 7 bases; unmatched bases: 18. The germline CDR1 and CDR2 sequences are MNHNY and SVGAGI (reference sequence). The CDR3 sequence is 17 residues long. CDR3 nucleotides: TGTGCCAGCAGTCTGGGACAGGACCTACTTATATCGGGTGGCTACACCTTC. It specifies CASSLGQDLLISGGYTF.

The chain recombines TRBV25-1 with TRBJ2-1; D is perhaps TRBD1 (6 bases). Germline V gene sequence: CDR1 MGHDK, CDR2 SYGVNS. The CDR3 runs to 15 residues. V was pared by 6 bases and J by 7 bases, with 19 bases between. This CDR3 is CASRADRPGRNEQFF. The CDR3 coding sequence is TGTGCCAGCAGGGCAGACAGGCCGGGGCGTAATGAGCAGTTCTTC.

The gene calls are TRBV28 and TRBJ2-7; 10 positions agree with TRBD1. Looked up from germline, CDR1 is MDHEN and CDR2 is SYDVKM. Trimming removed 3 bases from V and 2 bases from J; junction bases left unmatched: 4. CDR3 size: 15 residues. CDR3 sequence reads: CASSFGQGDAYEQYF. The CDR3 coding sequence is TGTGCCAGCAGTTTTGGACAGGGGGATGCCTACGAGCAGTACTTC.

The rearrangement joins TRBV5-1 to TRBJ2-6, with TRBD2 matching 12 bases. With 1 base clipped from V and 1 base from J, the junction kept 3 bases outside the gene matches. Germline V gives CDR1 SGHRS, CDR2 YFSETQ. The CDR3 is made up of 18 amino acids. CDR3 sequence: CASSLTSGGKSGANVLTF. The CDR3 DNA is TGCGCCAGCAGCTTGACTAGCGGGGGGAAATCTGGGGCCAACGTCCTGACTTTC.

The rearrangement links TRBV4-3 to TRBJ1-4; 7 bases line up with TRBD1. The CDR3 is 18 amino acids. Trimming at V came to 1 base and at J to 4 bases, leaving 12 bases not matched to a gene. Germline assignment: CDR1 LGHNA and CDR2 YSLEER. The CDR3 sequence is CASSQVQGTNQFNEKLFF. In DNA, the CDR3 is TGCGCCAGCAGCCAAGTACAGGGGACAAATCAATTTAATGAAAAACTGTTTTTT.

CDR3 coding DNA: TGTGCCAGCAGTTTAGCGGGGGGTTGGAATACGCAGTATTTT. Translated: CASSLAGGWNTQYF. This chain joins TRBV28 and TRBJ2-3; 8 bases match TRBD2. The CDR3 runs to 14 residues. After removal of 2 bases from V and 7 bases from J, the junction contained 5 bases not matched to a gene. CDR1 and CDR2 (germline): MDHEN, SYDVKM.

The V and J genes are TRBV7-9 and TRBJ1-1, with TRBD1 matching 8 bases. This CDR3 is built from 15 residues. Trimming removed 2 bases from V and 2 bases from J; junction bases left unmatched: 4. Germline loops: CDR1 SEHNR, CDR2 FQNEAQ (reference sequence). The CDR3 DNA reads as TGTGCCAGCAGCTTATCTGGACAGGGAAACACTGAAGCTTTCTTT. It codes for CASSLSGQGNTEAFF.